This T cell receptor (beta chain) came from a study of cytomegalovirus exposure and HLA in healthy donors. This table comes from immunoSEQ multiplex PCR, and its TCRdb copy is limited to in-frame clones, with some not included. This sample carries about 200,000 clones, about 79% of them seen once, and the ten largest clones take around 15%. The study, taken as a whole, reports: Reports indicated that the classifier achieved high specificity and sensitivity in diagnosing cytomegalovirus status.

On this clone itself: Its antigen is still unknown.

The receptor comes from a woman in her 30s in good health and CMV-seropositive. Sequenced material: PBMCs.

CDR3 sequence reads: CASSLLVSETQYF. The CDR3 DNA reads as TGTGCCAGCAGTTTACTCGTTTCGGAGACCCAGTACTTC. The rearrangement links TRBV27 to TRBJ2-5; no clear D. Trimming stripped 2 bases from V and 5 bases from J, with 9 bases between. Germline CDR1 and CDR2: MNHEY and SMNVEV (reference sequence). The length of the CDR3 is 13 residues.